What follows describes a single TCR beta chain. This record belongs to a study of glioma-infiltrating T cells after dendritic cell vaccination. Generated by immunoSEQ multiplex PCR, the TCRdb table keeps only in-frame clones and is missing some. This sample has approximately 82,000 clones; about 87% occur once, and the top ten carry under 4%. Looked up from germline, CDR1 is WSHSY and CDR2 is SAAADI. The ends lost 11 bases at V and 5 bases at J; junction bases unmatched: 10. This CDR3 has 13 amino acids. Sample: blood, taken before dendritic cell vaccination. The clonotype originates from a human donor with glioblastoma. The chain uses TRBV10-2 and TRBJ2-5; 8 bases are a match to TRBD2. CDR3 amino acids: CAAGLAFGETQYF. The CDR3 region has the DNA TGCGCCGCTGGACTAGCTTTTGGGGAGACCCAGTACTTC.